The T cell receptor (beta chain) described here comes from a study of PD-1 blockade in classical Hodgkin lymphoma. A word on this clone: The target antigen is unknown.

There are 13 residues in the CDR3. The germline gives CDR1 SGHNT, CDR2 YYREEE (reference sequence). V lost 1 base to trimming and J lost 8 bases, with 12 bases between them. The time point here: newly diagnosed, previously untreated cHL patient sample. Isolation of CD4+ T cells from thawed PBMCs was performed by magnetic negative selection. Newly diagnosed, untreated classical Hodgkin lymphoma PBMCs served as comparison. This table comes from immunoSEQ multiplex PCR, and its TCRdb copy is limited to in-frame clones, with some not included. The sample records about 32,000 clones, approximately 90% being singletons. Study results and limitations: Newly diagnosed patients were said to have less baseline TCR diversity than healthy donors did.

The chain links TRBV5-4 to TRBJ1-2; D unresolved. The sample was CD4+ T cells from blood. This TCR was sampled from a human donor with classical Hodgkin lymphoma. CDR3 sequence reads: CASSLLGILGYTF. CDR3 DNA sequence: TGTGCCAGCAGCTTGTTGGGAATCCTCGGCTACACCTTC.